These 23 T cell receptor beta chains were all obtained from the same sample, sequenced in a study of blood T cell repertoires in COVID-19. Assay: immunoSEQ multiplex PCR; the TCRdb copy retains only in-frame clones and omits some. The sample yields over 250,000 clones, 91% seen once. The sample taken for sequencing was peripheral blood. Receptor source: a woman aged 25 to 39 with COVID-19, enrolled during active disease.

Here the CDR3 reads CASSLNRRLAGNRGDEQFF. The CDR3 region has the DNA TGTGCCAGCAGCTTAAATCGTAGACTAGCGGGGAACAGAGGGGATGAGCAGTTCTTC. The chain recombines TRBV7-8 with TRBJ2-1, with 11 bases fitting TRBD2. The CDR3 runs to 19 residues. J was trimmed by 8 bases and V by 2 bases; bases with no gene match: 17. Looked up from germline, CDR1 is SGHVS and CDR2 is FQNEAQ.

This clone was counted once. CDR3 protein: CASSLPTSGLETQYF. CDR3 DNA: TGTGCCAGCAGCCTTCCGACTAGCGGGTTAGAGACCCAGTACTTC. The chain is built from TRBV7-6 and TRBJ2-5, with TRBD2 identical over 10 bases. This CDR3 has 15 amino acids. Trimming at V came to 5 bases and at J to 4 bases, leaving 7 bases not matched to a gene. CDR1 SGHVS and CDR2 FNYEAQ come from the germline V gene.

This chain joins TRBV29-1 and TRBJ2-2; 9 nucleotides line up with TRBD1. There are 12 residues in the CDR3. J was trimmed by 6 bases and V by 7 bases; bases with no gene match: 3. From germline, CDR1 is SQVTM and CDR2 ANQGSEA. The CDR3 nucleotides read TGCAGCGGGGGACAGGGTGCCGGGGAGCTGTTTTTT. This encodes CSGGQGAGELFF.

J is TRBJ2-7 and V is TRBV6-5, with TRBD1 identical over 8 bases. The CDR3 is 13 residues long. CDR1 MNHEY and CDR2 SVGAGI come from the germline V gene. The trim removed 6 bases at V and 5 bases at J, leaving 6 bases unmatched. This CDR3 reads CASRSTGADEQYF. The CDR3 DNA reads TGTGCCAGCAGGTCGACAGGGGCGGACGAGCAGTACTTC.

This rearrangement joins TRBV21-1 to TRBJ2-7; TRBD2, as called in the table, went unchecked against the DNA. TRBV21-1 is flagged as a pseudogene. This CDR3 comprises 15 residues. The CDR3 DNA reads TGTGCCAGCATTCGCGGGAGGACAATCTCCTACGAGCAGTACTTC. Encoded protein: CASIRGRTISYEQYF.

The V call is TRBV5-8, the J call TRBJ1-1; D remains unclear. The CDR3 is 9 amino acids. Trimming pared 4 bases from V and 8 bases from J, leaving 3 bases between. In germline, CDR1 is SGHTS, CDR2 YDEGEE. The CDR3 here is CASSLEAFF. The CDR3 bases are TGTGCCAGCAGCCTAGAAGCTTTCTTT.

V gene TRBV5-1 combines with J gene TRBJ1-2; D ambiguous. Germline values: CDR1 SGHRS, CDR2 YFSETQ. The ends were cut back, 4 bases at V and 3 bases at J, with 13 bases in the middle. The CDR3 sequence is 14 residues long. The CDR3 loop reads CASSKGLGDYGYTF. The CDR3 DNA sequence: TGCGCCAGCAGCAAGGGTCTCGGGGACTATGGCTACACCTTC.

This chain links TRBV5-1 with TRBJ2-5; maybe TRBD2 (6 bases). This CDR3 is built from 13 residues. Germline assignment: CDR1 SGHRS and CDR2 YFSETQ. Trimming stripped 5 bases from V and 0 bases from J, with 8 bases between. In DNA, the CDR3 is TGCGCCAGCAGACGGGGGTACCAAGAGACCCAGTACTTC. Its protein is CASRRGYQETQYF.

CDR3 bases: TGCAGCGTCGAGGGACAGGGGTACTATGGCTACACCTTC. Translation gives CSVEGQGYYGYTF. This sequence joins TRBV29-1 and TRBJ1-2, with 10 bases identical to TRBD1. After removal of 6 bases from V and 3 bases from J, the junction contained 4 bases not matched to a gene. Germline V gives CDR1 SQVTM, CDR2 ANQGSEA. The CDR3 is made up of 13 amino acids.

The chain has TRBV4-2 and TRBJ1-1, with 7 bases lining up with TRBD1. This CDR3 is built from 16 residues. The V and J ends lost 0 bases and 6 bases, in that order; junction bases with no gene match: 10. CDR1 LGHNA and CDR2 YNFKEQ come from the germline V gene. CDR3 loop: CASSQERNRGSSEAFF. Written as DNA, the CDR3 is TGTGCCAGCAGCCAAGAGAGGAACAGGGGATCGTCTGAAGCTTTCTTT.

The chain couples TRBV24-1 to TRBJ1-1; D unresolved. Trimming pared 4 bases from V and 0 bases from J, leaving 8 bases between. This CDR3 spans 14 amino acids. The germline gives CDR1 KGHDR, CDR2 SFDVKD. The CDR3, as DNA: TGTGCCACCAGTGACCCAACGGTGAACACTGAAGCTTTCTTT. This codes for CATSDPTVNTEAFF.

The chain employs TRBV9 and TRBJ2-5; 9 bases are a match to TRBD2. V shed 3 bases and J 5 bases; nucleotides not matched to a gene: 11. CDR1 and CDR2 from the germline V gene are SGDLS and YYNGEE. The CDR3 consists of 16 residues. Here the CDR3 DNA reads TGTGCCAGCAGCGGGGGGAGCGGGAGGTTATGGGAGACCCAGTACTTC. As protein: CASSGGSGRLWETQYF.

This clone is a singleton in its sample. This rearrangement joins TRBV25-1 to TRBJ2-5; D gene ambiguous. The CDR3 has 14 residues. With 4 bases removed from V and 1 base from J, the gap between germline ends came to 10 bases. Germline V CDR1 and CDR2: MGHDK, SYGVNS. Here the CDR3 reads CASSVAGSQETQYF. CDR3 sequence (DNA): TGTGCCAGCAGTGTCGCCGGGTCCCAAGAGACCCAGTACTTC.

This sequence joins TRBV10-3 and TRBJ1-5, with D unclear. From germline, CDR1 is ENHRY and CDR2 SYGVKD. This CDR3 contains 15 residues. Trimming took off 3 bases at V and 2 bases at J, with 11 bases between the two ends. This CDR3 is CAISEFRDGNQPQHF. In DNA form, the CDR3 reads TGTGCCATCAGTGAATTCCGGGATGGCAATCAGCCCCAGCATTTT.

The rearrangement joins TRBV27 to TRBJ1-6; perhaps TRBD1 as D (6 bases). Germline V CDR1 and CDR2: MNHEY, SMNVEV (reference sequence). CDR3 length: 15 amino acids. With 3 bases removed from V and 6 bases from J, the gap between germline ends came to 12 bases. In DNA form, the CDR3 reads TGTGCCAGCAGTTTGGAGGGGGGGCGTAATTCACCCCTCCACTTT. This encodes CASSLEGGRNSPLHF.

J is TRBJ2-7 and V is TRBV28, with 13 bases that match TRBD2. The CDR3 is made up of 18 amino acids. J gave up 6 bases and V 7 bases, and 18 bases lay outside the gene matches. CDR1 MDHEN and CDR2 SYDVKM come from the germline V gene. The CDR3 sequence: CASTSLGRLAGGEGEQYF. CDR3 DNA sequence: TGTGCCAGCACTTCCCTGGGGAGACTAGCGGGAGGTGAGGGCGAGCAGTACTTC.

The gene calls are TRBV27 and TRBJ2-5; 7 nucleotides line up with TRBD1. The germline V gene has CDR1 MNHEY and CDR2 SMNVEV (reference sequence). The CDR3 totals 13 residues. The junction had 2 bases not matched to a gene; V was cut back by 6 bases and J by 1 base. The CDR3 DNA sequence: TGTGCCAGCAGGAGGACAGGCCAAGAGACCCAGTACTTC. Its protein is CASRRTGQETQYF.

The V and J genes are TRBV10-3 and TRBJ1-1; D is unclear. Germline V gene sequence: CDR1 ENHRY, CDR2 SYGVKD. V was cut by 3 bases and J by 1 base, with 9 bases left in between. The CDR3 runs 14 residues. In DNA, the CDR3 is TGTGCCATCAGTGACTTGGGGAGGAACACTGAAGCTTTCTTT. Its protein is CAISDLGRNTEAFF.

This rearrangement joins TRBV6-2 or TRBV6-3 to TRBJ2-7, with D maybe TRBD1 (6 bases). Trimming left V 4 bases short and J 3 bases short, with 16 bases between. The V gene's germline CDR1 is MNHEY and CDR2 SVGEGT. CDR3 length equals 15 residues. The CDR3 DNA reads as TGTGCCAGCAGTTCTTGGACAGAAAATTACTACGAGCAGTACTTC. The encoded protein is CASSSWTENYYEQYF.

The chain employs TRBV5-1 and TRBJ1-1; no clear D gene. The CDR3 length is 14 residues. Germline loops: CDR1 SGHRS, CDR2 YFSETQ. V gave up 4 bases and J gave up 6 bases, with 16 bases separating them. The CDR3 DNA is TGCGCCAGCAGCGGAAGGACTGGAAACTCTGAAGCTTTCTTT. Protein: CASSGRTGNSEAFF.

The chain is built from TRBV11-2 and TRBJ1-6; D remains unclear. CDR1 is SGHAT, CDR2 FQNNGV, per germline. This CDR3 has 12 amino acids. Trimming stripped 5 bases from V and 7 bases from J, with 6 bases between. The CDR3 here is CASSRMNSPLHF. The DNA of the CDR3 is TGTGCCAGCAGCCGTATGAATTCACCCCTCCACTTT.

CDR3 in amino acids: CATSDSGFPSEAFF. CDR3 bases: TGTGCCACCAGTGATTCCGGGTTCCCGTCTGAAGCTTTCTTT. This chain joins TRBV24-1 and TRBJ1-1; D gene uncertain. V lost 2 bases, J lost 6 bases, and 12 bases lay in between. The CDR3 has 14 amino acids. Germline loops: CDR1 KGHDR, CDR2 SFDVKD.

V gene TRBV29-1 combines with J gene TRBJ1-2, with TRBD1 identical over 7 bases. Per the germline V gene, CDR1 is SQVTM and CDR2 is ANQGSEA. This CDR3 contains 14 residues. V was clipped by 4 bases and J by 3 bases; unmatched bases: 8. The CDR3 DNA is TGCAGCGTTGGGAATGAACAGGGGTACTATGGCTACACCTTC. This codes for CSVGNEQGYYGYTF.